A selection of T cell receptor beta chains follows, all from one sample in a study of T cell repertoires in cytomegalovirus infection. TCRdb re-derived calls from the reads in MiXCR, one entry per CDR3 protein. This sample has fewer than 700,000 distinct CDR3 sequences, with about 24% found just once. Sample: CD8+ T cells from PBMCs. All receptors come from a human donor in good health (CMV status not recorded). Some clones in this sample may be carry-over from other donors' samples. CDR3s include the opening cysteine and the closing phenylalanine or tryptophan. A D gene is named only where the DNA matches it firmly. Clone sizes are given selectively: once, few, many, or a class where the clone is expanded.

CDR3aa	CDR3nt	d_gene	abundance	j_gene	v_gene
CASSLGRENTGELFF	TGTGCCAGCAGTTTGGGCAGGGAAAACACCGGGGAGCTGTTTTTT	.	many	TRBJ2-2	TRBV28
CAISERDRSTDTQYF	TGTGCCATCAGTGAGAGGGACAGAAGCACAGATACGCAGTATTTT	TRBD1	many	TRBJ2-3	TRBV10-3
CSAPYRGAEAFF	TGCAGCGCTCCCTACAGGGGCGCTGAAGCTTTCTTT	TRBD1	.	TRBJ1-1	TRBV29-1
CASSYSISAANTGELFF	TGTGCCAGCAGTTACTCGATTTCCGCGGCGAACACCGGGGAGCTGTTTTTT	.	.	TRBJ2-2	TRBV6-2/TRBV6-3
CASSYSFFNEKLFF	TGTGCCAGCAGTTACAGCTTCTTTAATGAAAAACTGTTTTTT	.	.	TRBJ1-4	TRBV12-3/TRBV12-4
CASSQDHEADQPQHF	TGCGCCAGCAGCCAAGATCATGAAGCGGACCAGCCCCAGCATTTT	.	.	TRBJ1-5	TRBV4-3
CASSYGTSGLQGEQFF	TGTGCCAGCAGTTACGGGACTAGCGGGCTTCAAGGGGAGCAGTTCTTC	TRBD2	.	TRBJ2-1	TRBV6-2/TRBV6-3
CASSHLDRISYGYTF	TGCGCCAGCAGCCACTTAGACAGGATCTCCTATGGCTACACCTTC	.	many	TRBJ1-2	TRBV4-1
CASSQALAGAAKAQYF	TGTGCCAGCAGCCAAGCCCTAGCGGGGGCGGCGAAGGCCCAGTACTTC	TRBD2	.	TRBJ2-5	TRBV14
CASSFDPGGGQFF	TGTGCCAGCAGCTTTGACCCAGGGGGCGGGCAGTTCTTC	TRBD1	few	TRBJ2-1	TRBV5-4
CANRGTGDTGELFF	TGTGCCAACAGGGGGACAGGGGATACCGGGGAGCTGTTTTTT	TRBD1	.	TRBJ2-2	TRBV5-4
CASSLVFGDTQYF	TGTGCCAGCAGCTTAGTATTTGGAGATACGCAGTATTTT	.	few	TRBJ2-3	TRBV7-6
CASSLTGYNEKLFF	TGTGCCAGCAGCTTGACAGGGTATAATGAAAAACTGTTTTTT	TRBD1	.	TRBJ1-4	TRBV7-9
CASSQVQLAGLNEQFF	TGTGCCAGCAGCCAAGTCCAACTAGCGGGCTTGAATGAGCAGTTCTTC	TRBD2	many	TRBJ2-1	TRBV14
CASLGGAENTGELFF	TGCGCCAGCCTCGGCGGGGCTGAGAACACCGGGGAGCTGTTTTTT	.	.	TRBJ2-2	TRBV5-1
CSARDKDAGVETQYF	TGCAGTGCTAGAGATAAAGATGCAGGGGTGGAGACCCAGTACTTC	.	.	TRBJ2-5	TRBV20-1